This T cell receptor beta chain was sequenced in a study of identical twins. A universal primer site arose from template switching, and cDNA bore unique molecular identifiers. TCRdb itself ran the 5' RACE reads through MiXCR, one entry per CDR3 protein. The profile covers some 900,000 distinct CDR3 sequences, with around 12% appearing a single time and around 1.6% taken by the ten largest. Concerning this clonotype: Its target is unknown.

Germline-derived CDR1 and CDR2 are SQVTM and ANQGSEA. The CDR3 sequence is 11 residues long. Trimming pared 5 bases from V and 5 bases from J, leaving 9 bases between. Findings of the study overall: Models predicted less out-of-frame TCR alpha sharing in monozygotic twins than was found. Cross-sectional statistical analysis, not tracking of the same donors, underpinned the conclusions. There was an excess of low generation probability in the out-of-frame alpha sequences that twins shared.

These data were also reused for a study on yellow fever vaccine responses in identical twins.

The TCR originated in a woman younger than 35 in good health. Input material: PBMCs. The rearrangement uses TRBV29-1 and TRBJ1-2; D is perhaps TRBD1 (6 bases). CDR3 loop: CSVRQEYGYTF. The DNA for the CDR3 is TGCAGCGTTCGACAGGAATATGGCTACACCTTC.